One and the same sample provided the 20 T cell receptor beta chains below, sequenced in a study of blood T cell repertoires in COVID-19. TCRdb keeps only in-frame clones here, not all; method: immunoSEQ multiplex PCR. The sample has around 500,000 clones; around 87% are singletons. The sequenced material came from PBMCs or T cells enriched from blood (not recorded which). The source is a woman between 35 and 50 years old who had recovered from COVID-19.

This clone was counted once. The V gene is TRBV19, the J gene TRBJ2-7; 10 bases are a match to TRBD1. V was pared by 5 bases and J by 3 bases, with 10 bases of the junction left unmatched. The CDR3 is made up of 16 amino acids. Germline V lookup: CDR1 LNHDA, CDR2 SQIVND (reference sequence). The CDR3 region is CASSPPSGTGDYEQYF. CDR3 in DNA: TGTGCCAGTAGTCCCCCCTCCGGGACAGGGGACTACGAGCAGTACTTC.

The genes are TRBV5-1 and TRBJ2-7; D uncertain. Germline V gene lookup returns CDR1 SGHRS and CDR2 YFSETQ. Trimming took off 1 base at V and 5 bases at J, with 7 bases between the two ends. The CDR3 consists of 12 residues. The CDR3 DNA is TGCGCCAGCAGCTTGAACTTGAACGAGCAGTACTTC. This sequence encodes CASSLNLNEQYF. Full variable domain (missing parts from reference TRBV5-1 and TRBJ2-7): KAGVTQTPRYLIKTRGQQVTLSCSPISGHRSVSWYQQTPGQGLQFLFEYFSETQRNKGNFPGRFSGRQFSNSRSEMNVSTLELGDSALYLCASSLNLNEQYFGPGTRLTVT.

The chain recombines TRBV4-3 with TRBJ1-2; D might be TRBD1 (5 bases). This CDR3 has 14 amino acids. V lost 3 bases and J 1 base, leaving 9 bases between the germline ends. The germline CDR1 and CDR2 sequences are LGHNA and YSLEER. The CDR3 reads CASSQETVNYGYTF. CDR3 nucleotide sequence: TGCGCCAGCAGCCAGGAGACAGTTAACTATGGCTACACCTTC.

This chain links TRBV29-1 with TRBJ1-1, with D possibly being TRBD1 (5 bases). V lost 3 bases to trimming and J lost 4 bases, with 18 bases between them. Germline-derived CDR1 and CDR2 are SQVTM and ANQGSEA. This CDR3 is built from 15 residues. CDR3 sequence: CSVDGIGGSGTEAFF. CDR3 sequence (DNA): TGCAGCGTTGATGGAATCGGGGGGTCCGGCACTGAAGCTTTCTTT.

This clone was detected only once. The junction and the germline gene differ at one end; a read error may be behind it. The V gene is TRBV19, the J gene TRBJ1-2; 9 bases are shared with TRBD1. The CDR3 length is 16 residues. CDR1 LNHDA and CDR2 SQIVND come from the germline V gene (reference sequence). CDR3 region: CASSNYTGGSSYGYTF. CDR3 bases: TGTGCCAGCAGTAATTATACAGGGGGCTCAAGCTATGGCTACACCTTC.

This clone was detected only once. The rearrangement joins TRBV4-3 to TRBJ1-6, with D possibly being TRBD1 (5 bases). V shed 1 base and J shed 7 bases, with 11 bases lying between them. Per germline, CDR1 LGHNA and CDR2 YSLEER. This CDR3 comprises 15 residues. CDR3 protein: CASSQVWAGNSPLHF. CDR3 bases: TGCGCCAGCAGCCAAGTGTGGGCAGGGAATTCACCCCTCCACTTT.

The chain combines TRBV23-1 with TRBJ2-2; 11 bases are shared with TRBD1. TRBV23-1 is identified as an open reading frame with a role that is uncertain. This CDR3 has 18 amino acids. V lost 3 bases, J lost 0 bases, and 6 bases stayed unmatched. The CDR3 DNA reads TGCGCCAGCAGTCAGGATCCGGGACAGGGGGCGAACACCGGGGAGCTGTTTTTT. As protein: CASSQDPGQGANTGELFF.

V gene TRBV6-4 combines with J gene TRBJ1-1, with TRBD1 matching over 9 bases. The V gene end was trimmed by 6 bases and the J gene end by 5 bases; junction bases not matched to a gene: 10. Germline CDR1 is MRHNA and CDR2 is SNTAGT. This CDR3 spans 15 amino acids. The CDR3 sequence is CASRKVQGAWTEAFF. CDR3 in DNA: TGTGCCAGCAGAAAGGTACAGGGGGCTTGGACTGAAGCTTTCTTT.

This clone was counted a few times. The rearrangement links TRBV11-2 to TRBJ2-1, with 16 bases aligning to TRBD2. Per germline, CDR1 SGHAT and CDR2 FQNNGV. The length of the CDR3 is 19 residues. Trimming took 4 bases from V and 7 from J; bases not matched to a gene: 13. The CDR3 loop reads CASSSRPPGLAGGWNEQFF. The CDR3, as DNA: TGTGCCAGCAGCTCCCGGCCGCCGGGACTAGCGGGAGGGTGGAATGAGCAGTTCTTC.

The chain joins TRBV14 to TRBJ2-7, with 11 bases aligning to TRBD2. The CDR3 contains 16 residues. V gave up 4 bases and J gave up 7 bases; unmatched junction bases: 12. Per the germline V gene, CDR1 is SGHDN and CDR2 is FVKESK. The CDR3 coding sequence is TGTGCCAGCAGCCCCTGCTGTGCGACTAGCGGGAATGAGCAGTACTTC. Translated, it gives CASSPCCATSGNEQYF.

The chain combines TRBV19 with TRBJ1-1; 10 bases align to TRBD1. This CDR3 is 14 amino acids long. The germline V gene has CDR1 LNHDA and CDR2 SQIVND (reference sequence). V lost 5 bases and J lost 4; bases outside the gene matches: 4. Here the CDR3 reads CASSRQGARTEAFF. In nucleotides, the CDR3 is TGTGCCAGTAGTCGACAGGGGGCGCGCACTGAAGCTTTCTTT. Complete variable domain (other parts from reference TRBV19 and TRBJ1-1): DGGITQSPKYLFRKEGQNVTLSCEQNLNHDAMYWYRQDPGQGLRLIYYSQIVNDFQKGDIAEGYSVSREKKESFPLTVTSAQKNPTAFYLCASSRQGARTEAFFGQGTRLTVV.

This sequence joins TRBV6-5 and TRBJ1-1; D is possibly TRBD1 (5 bases). Germline loops: CDR1 MNHEY, CDR2 SVGAGI. This CDR3 is 15 amino acids long. Deletions cut 2 bases from V and 1 base from J, with 11 bases between. CDR3 protein: CASSYTQGRNTEAFF. DNA for the CDR3: TGTGCCAGCAGTTACACCCAGGGCCGGAACACTGAAGCTTTCTTT.

The chain recombines TRBV11-2 with TRBJ2-7, with 10 nucleotides matching TRBD2. The CDR3 consists of 19 residues. Losses at the gene ends were 2 bases for V and 2 bases for J; bases not matched to a gene: 15. CDR1 is SGHAT, CDR2 FQNNGV, per germline. CDR3 residues: CASSLIPAGGPRGAYEQYF. The CDR3 DNA is TGTGCCAGCAGCTTAATTCCAGCGGGAGGGCCAAGGGGAGCCTACGAGCAGTACTTC.

The sample holds a few counts of this clone. The chain's CDR3 is CASSYGGTEATNEKLFF. The CDR3 nucleotides are TGTGCCAGCAGTTACGGCGGGACAGAAGCAACTAATGAAAAACTGTTTTTT. The genes are TRBV6-7 and TRBJ1-4; 7 bases map to TRBD1. TRBV6-7 is given ORF status, its function remaining uncertain. The CDR3 runs to 17 residues. With 2 bases clipped from V and 0 bases from J, the junction kept 6 bases outside the gene matches.

The rearrangement links TRBV18 to TRBJ1-1; D is ambiguous. The CDR3 runs to 16 residues. Germline values: CDR1 KGHSH, CDR2 LQKENI. V was cut by 3 bases and J by 0 bases, with 14 bases left in between. CDR3 in DNA: TGTGCCAGCTCACCGCTTACCCTCGACTTGAACACTGAAGCTTTCTTT. Translation: CASSPLTLDLNTEAFF.

This sequence joins TRBV21-1 and TRBJ1-4. TRBV21-1 is given as a pseudogene. The CDR3 is 17 amino acids. The DNA of the CDR3 is TGTGCCAGCAGCAAAGCCCCGCGCGGGGATAAGAGGGAAAAACTGTTTTTT. Translated, it gives CASSKAPRGDKREKLFF.

This clone was seen a few times. This chain links TRBV15 with TRBJ1-2; TRBD1 matches at 11 bases. V trimming: 5 bases; J trimming: 4 bases; junction bases outside the gene matches: 9. This CDR3 is 16 amino acids long. CDR1 and CDR2 from the germline V gene are LNHNV and YYDKDF (reference sequence). DNA for the CDR3: TGTGCCACCAGCCCTACTACGGACAGGGGGCCCTATGGCTACACCTTC. Protein product: CATSPTTDRGPYGYTF.

V and J are TRBV14 and TRBJ2-2; D is unresolved. Germline assignment: CDR1 SGHDN and CDR2 FVKESK. V dropped 4 bases and J dropped 6 bases, with 15 bases sitting between them. The CDR3 extends over 15 amino acids. The CDR3 here is CASSPKLNLPGELFF. In DNA, the CDR3 is TGTGCCAGCAGCCCCAAACTAAACCTACCCGGGGAGCTGTTTTTT. Using reference TRBV14 and TRBJ2-2 for the parts outside the CDR3, the full variable domain is EAGVTQFPSHSVIEKGQTVTLRCDPISGHDNLYWYRRVMGKEIKFLLHFVKESKQDESGMPNNRFLAERTGGTYSTLKVQPAELEDSGVYFCASSPKLNLPGELFFGEGSRLTVL.

The rearrangement joins TRBV27 to TRBJ2-3; D gene unclear. CDR3 length: 14 residues. Deletions cut 8 bases from V and 3 bases from J, with 15 bases between. The germline CDR1 and CDR2 sequences are MNHEY and SMNVEV (reference sequence). The CDR3 nucleotides read TGTGCCAGCGCACCCGGGTTTGGGACAGATACGCAGTATTTT. Protein: CASAPGFGTDTQYF.

This clone was observed a single time. As DNA, the CDR3 is TGTGCCAGCAGCCCAAAAGGACAGTCAACCTACGAGCAGTACTTC. As protein: CASSPKGQSTYEQYF. This chain links TRBV11-2 with TRBJ2-7, with a weak D call TRBD1 (6 bases). Germline assignment: CDR1 SGHAT and CDR2 FQNNGV. The CDR3 sequence is 15 residues long. V was cut by 5 bases and J by 2 bases, with 16 bases left in between.